A single sample is the source of the 26 T cell receptor beta chains below, sequenced in a study of blood T cell repertoires in COVID-19. Some clones are missing from TCRdb's copy, which holds only in-frame ones; the method was immunoSEQ multiplex PCR. The sample has around 100,000 clones; 91% are singletons. The sequenced sample consisted of peripheral blood. The source is a human donor with active COVID-19. The donor label of this sample is uncertain.

This clone was picked up one time. The CDR3 nucleotides read TGTGCCAGCAGTTACAATCCGGGGGAGATGGAGACCCAGTACTTC. Its protein product is CASSYNPGEMETQYF. The chain is built from TRBV6-5 and TRBJ2-5, with D possibly TRBD2 on 6 matching bases. The CDR3 contains 15 residues. V lost 2 bases and J lost 5, with 15 bases in between. CDR1 MNHEY and CDR2 SVGAGI come from the germline V gene.

The V gene is TRBV6-5, the J gene TRBJ1-2, with 7 bases that match TRBD1. The CDR3 has 15 residues. Per germline, CDR1 MNHEY and CDR2 SVGAGI. The ends lost 10 bases at V and 0 bases at J; junction bases unmatched: 11. CDR3 DNA: TGTGCCATCCGGACAGGTGGGGTGCCTAACTATGGCTACACCTTC. This codes for CAIRTGGVPNYGYTF.

The rearrangement links TRBV24-1 to TRBJ2-1, with 7 bases fitting TRBD1. In germline, CDR1 is KGHDR, CDR2 SFDVKD. With 12 bases clipped from V and 1 base from J, the junction kept 5 bases outside the gene matches. CDR3 length: 13 amino acids. As DNA, the CDR3 is TGTGCCGTACAGGGGCCTTCCTACAATGAGCAGTTCTTC. Residues: CAVQGPSYNEQFF.

The genes are TRBV4-1 and TRBJ2-5; possible D gene TRBD2, 6 bases. V lost 0 bases and J lost 1, with 12 bases in between. CDR3 length: 16 amino acids. In germline, CDR1 is MGHRA, CDR2 YSYEKL. CDR3: CASSQEGGPGQETQYF. The CDR3 DNA follows: TGCGCCAGCAGCCAAGAGGGGGGACCTGGCCAAGAGACCCAGTACTTC.

The V gene is TRBV7-9, the J gene TRBJ2-5; D remains unclear. The ends were cut back, 0 bases at V and 2 bases at J, with 10 bases in the middle. This CDR3 is 15 amino acids long. Germline loops: CDR1 SEHNR, CDR2 FQNEAQ (reference sequence). CDR3 in amino acids: CASSLAWAPQETQYF. The CDR3 nucleotides are TGTGCCAGCAGCTTAGCGTGGGCACCTCAAGAGACCCAGTACTTC.

The CDR3 sequence is CASMGVSSGANVLTF. The DNA for the CDR3 is TGTGCCAGTATGGGAGTTAGCTCTGGGGCCAACGTCCTGACTTTC. The V gene is TRBV19, the J gene TRBJ2-6, with D possibly being TRBD2 (5 bases). Germline V lookup: CDR1 LNHDA, CDR2 SQIVND (reference sequence). The CDR3 has 15 residues. The V and J ends lost 7 bases and 0 bases respectively, with 10 bases between them.

This clone was seen a few times. The chain joins TRBV25-1 to TRBJ1-6; tentatively, D is TRBD1 (6 bases). V was clipped by 3 bases and J by 10 bases, with 16 bases between them. The CDR3 sequence is 15 residues long. Per germline, CDR1 MGHDK and CDR2 SYGVNS. CDR3 loop: CASSESLPGGSPLHF. The DNA for the CDR3 is TGTGCCAGCAGTGAGAGTCTCCCGGGGGGCTCACCCCTCCACTTT. The whole variable domain, filled in from reference TRBV25-1 and TRBJ1-6, reads EADIYQTPRYLVIGTGKKITLECSQTMGHDKMYWYQQDPGMELHLIHYSYGVNSTEKGDLSSESTVSRIRTEHFPLTLESARPSHTSQYLCASSESLPGGSPLHFGNGTRLTVT.

This sequence joins TRBV10-1 and TRBJ2-5; D not resolved. V shed 0 bases and J shed 3 bases, with 8 bases lying between them. Germline V CDR1 and CDR2: WNHNN, SYGVQD (reference sequence). The CDR3 spans 14 residues. The CDR3 loop reads CASSESVAKETQYF. In DNA form, the CDR3 reads TGCGCCAGCAGTGAGTCCGTCGCGAAAGAGACCCAGTACTTC.

The gene calls are TRBV21-1 and TRBJ1-3; whether TRBD1, the table's D call, matches the DNA was not checked. TRBV21-1 is termed a pseudogene. The CDR3 is made up of 17 amino acids. The CDR3 nucleotides read TGTGCCAGCAGCAAAGTTCCCCGGGACAGCTCTGGAAACACCATATATTTT. It specifies CASSKVPRDSSGNTIYF.

On this clone: A read error may account for a junction end that differs from germline. The genes are TRBV6-5 and TRBJ1-2, with D perhaps TRBD1 (5 bases). This CDR3 spans 12 amino acids. Per the germline V gene, CDR1 is MNHEY and CDR2 is SVGAGI. The CDR3 sequence: CASSDSEGQGFF. The DNA for the CDR3 is TGTGCCAGCAGTGACTCCGAAGGGCAGGGCTTCTTC.

The chain has TRBV6-6 and TRBJ2-7, with 9 bases fitting TRBD1. The germline V gene encodes CDR1 MNHNY and CDR2 SVGAGI (reference sequence). Trimming took 5 bases from V and 3 from J; bases not matched to a gene: 11. The CDR3 spans 16 residues. CDR3 coding DNA: TGTGCCAGCAGTCAATTCTCCGGGACAGGGCTCTACGAGCAGTACTTC. Translation gives CASSQFSGTGLYEQYF.

CDR3 sequence reads: CAISEPRTGGTVNEQYF. CDR3 nucleotide sequence: TGTGCCATCAGTGAGCCGAGGACAGGGGGAACAGTAAACGAGCAGTACTTC. V usage is TRBV10-3 and J usage is TRBJ2-7, with 10 bases lining up with TRBD1. CDR3 length equals 17 residues. J was trimmed by 5 bases and V by 2 bases; bases with no gene match: 12. Germline V gene data show CDR1 as ENHRY and CDR2 as SYGVKD.

V is TRBV19 and J is TRBJ2-2, with D maybe TRBD2 (5 bases). Germline V gene lookup returns CDR1 LNHDA and CDR2 SQIVND (reference sequence). V was pared by 3 bases and J by 0 bases, with 8 bases between. The CDR3 covers 15 residues. The CDR3 bases are TGTGCCAGTAGTATTGACTACCCGAACACCGGGGAGCTGTTTTTT. Its translation is CASSIDYPNTGELFF.

This rearrangement joins TRBV5-3 to TRBJ2-5, with 7 bases lining up with TRBD2. TRBV5-3 is filed as an ORF, its function uncertain. The CDR3 has 14 amino acids. The ends lost 4 bases at V and 5 bases at J; junction bases unmatched: 8. Here the CDR3 DNA reads TGTGCCAGAAGCCCCTGGGAGGGGCGCGAGACCCAGTACTTC. Translated, it gives CARSPWEGRETQYF.

The chain combines TRBV2 with TRBJ2-2; 10 nucleotides agree with TRBD2. Per the germline V gene, CDR1 is SNHLY and CDR2 is FYNNEI. Losses at the gene ends were 3 bases for V and 6 bases for J; bases not matched to a gene: 4. CDR3 length equals 15 residues. This CDR3 is CASSETAGGSGELFF. The CDR3 nucleotides are TGTGCCAGCAGTGAGACAGCGGGGGGGTCCGGGGAGCTGTTTTTT.

The genes are TRBV6-8 and TRBJ2-3, with TRBD1 matching 7 bases. The V gene end was trimmed by 4 bases and the J gene end by 3 bases; junction bases not matched to a gene: 10. This CDR3 comprises 16 residues. CDR1 is MNHGY and CDR2 is SAAAGT in the germline V gene. CDR3 in DNA: TGTGCCAGCAGTTTGGTCGTAGGGGGCTTGACAGATACGCAGTATTTT. It codes for CASSLVVGGLTDTQYF.

V gene TRBV2 combines with J gene TRBJ2-5, with TRBD2 identical over 11 bases. With 8 bases clipped from V and 2 bases from J, the junction kept 4 bases outside the gene matches. Germline V gene lookup returns CDR1 SNHLY and CDR2 FYNNEI. The length of the CDR3 is 14 residues. Here the CDR3 DNA reads TGTGCCAGCGCTAGCGGGGGGCCTCAAGAGACCCAGTACTTC. Translation: CASASGGPQETQYF.

V gene TRBV6-5 combines with J gene TRBJ1-1; D is possibly TRBD1 (6 bases). This CDR3 has 15 amino acids. Germline V gene sequence: CDR1 MNHEY, CDR2 SVGAGI. V gave up 8 bases and J gave up 6 bases, with 22 bases separating them. The CDR3 loop reads CASGSEGVRTAEAFF. CDR3 DNA: TGTGCCAGCGGATCTGAGGGGGTCCGTACCGCTGAAGCTTTCTTT.

The rearrangement uses TRBV4-2 and TRBJ2-3, with TRBD2 as a possible D gene (6 bases). The CDR3 runs 14 residues. The germline V and J ends were trimmed by 5 bases and 3 bases, with 12 bases remaining between them. CDR1 LGHNA and CDR2 YNFKEQ come from the germline V gene. In nucleotides, the CDR3 is TGTGCCAGCAGCTCCGGGACTCGGACAGATACGCAGTATTTT. Its protein is CASSSGTRTDTQYF.

This chain uses TRBV7-2 with TRBJ2-3, with D perhaps TRBD2 (7 bases). The V and J ends lost 2 bases and 1 base respectively, with 19 bases between them. CDR3 length: 18 residues. The germline CDR1 and CDR2 sequences are SGHTA and FQGNSA. The CDR3 sequence: CASSLNLGGAGGTDTQYF. The CDR3 DNA is TGTGCCAGCAGCTTAAACCTGGGAGGGGCAGGGGGCACAGATACGCAGTATTTT.

CDR3 in amino acids: CASSHGDRGPTDTQYF. The DNA for the CDR3 is TGTGCCAGCAGCCACGGGGACAGGGGACCCACAGATACGCAGTATTTT. The gene calls are TRBV14 and TRBJ2-3; 10 bases match TRBD1. Germline-derived CDR1 and CDR2 are SGHDN and FVKESK. The V gene end was trimmed by 3 bases and the J gene end by 2 bases; junction bases not matched to a gene: 5. The CDR3 runs to 16 residues.

The chain joins TRBV5-1 to TRBJ1-5; possibly TRBD1 for D (5 bases). The V and J ends lost 4 bases and 6 bases respectively, with 11 bases between them. CDR3 length: 13 amino acids. Germline V lookup: CDR1 SGHRS, CDR2 YFSETQ. The chain's CDR3 is CASSRSQGQPQHF. CDR3 in DNA: TGCGCCAGCAGCAGATCCCAGGGTCAGCCCCAGCATTTT.

V is TRBV4-2 and J is TRBJ2-7; maybe TRBD1 (5 bases). V was clipped by 1 base and J by 3 bases, with 10 bases between them. Per germline, CDR1 LGHNA and CDR2 YNFKEQ. CDR3 length equals 14 residues. The DNA for the CDR3 is TGTGCCAGCAGCCAAGCAGGACAAAACTACGAGCAGTACTTC. Its protein product is CASSQAGQNYEQYF.

The chain joins TRBV5-1 to TRBJ2-5; 11 nucleotides agree with TRBD2. Germline CDR1 is SGHRS and CDR2 is YFSETQ. The CDR3 length is 16 residues. Trimming removed 3 bases from V and 2 bases from J; junction bases left unmatched: 6. The CDR3 sequence: CASSSSGTSGQETQYF. The CDR3 DNA reads TGCGCCAGCAGCTCCAGTGGGACTAGCGGACAAGAGACCCAGTACTTC.

This chain uses TRBV4-1 with TRBJ2-1; 7 bases match TRBD2. CDR1 and CDR2 from the germline V gene are MGHRA and YSYEKL. This CDR3 comprises 16 residues. V gave up 4 bases and J gave up 6 bases; unmatched junction bases: 12. In DNA form, the CDR3 reads TGCGCCAGCAGCCCGGGGGGAAACGGGGGAGGCAATGAGCAGTTCTTC. The encoded protein is CASSPGGNGGGNEQFF.

This clone was detected a few times. The V and J genes are TRBV5-1 and TRBJ2-7; 8 bases are a match to TRBD1. The germline V gene has CDR1 SGHRS and CDR2 YFSETQ. V was pared by 2 bases and J by 5 bases, with 6 bases of the junction left unmatched. This CDR3 contains 14 residues. The CDR3 is CASSLRTGTHEQYF. The CDR3 DNA reads as TGCGCCAGCAGCTTAAGGACAGGGACCCACGAGCAGTACTTC.